This T cell receptor beta chain was recovered during a study of cytotoxic CD8 clonotypes in ibrutinib-treated CLL. Study-wide context: Across the patients, roughly 10 were relapsed/refractory, more than 14 treatment-naive and under 18 IGHV unmutated. Study-level results: Patients with sustained remission and those progressing were sampled at differing times.

Produced via immunoSEQ multiplex PCR; TCRdb's table is partial and in-frame only. The sample comprises roughly 63,000 clones, less than 75% of which are singletons, and roughly 15% rests with the top ten. With 5 bases clipped from V and 6 bases from J, the junction kept 6 bases outside the gene matches. Germline V gene lookup returns CDR1 MNHEY and CDR2 SVGAGI. This CDR3 contains 14 residues. Comment on this clone: Its antigen is still unknown.

The sample in question was PBMCs, obtained after 12 months of ibrutinib treatment. The receptor comes from a human donor with chronic lymphocytic leukemia. The rearrangement uses TRBV6-5 and TRBJ2-7; 11 bases align to TRBD2. The CDR3 bases are TGTGCCAGCAGTCACACTAGCGGGAGCTTCGAGCAGTACTTC. Translating gives CASSHTSGSFEQYF.